What follows describes a single TCR beta chain. Its antigen remains unidentified. This CDR3 is built from 15 residues. From germline, CDR1 is SGHTA and CDR2 FQGTGA. V lost 2 bases to trimming and J lost 4 bases, with 12 bases between them. Data came from immunoSEQ multiplex PCR; TCRdb stores just in-frame clones and leaves some out. This sample has 65,000 to 90,000 clones, with approximately 88% found just once. The data are from a study of T cell responses to AZD1222 COVID-19 vaccine. Study results and caveats: With two AZD1222 doses given, Spike-specific TCR breadth and depth both rose. Baseline seropositivity characterized only six AZD1222 recipients. Females outnumbered males among donors, who were mostly white British; clonal diversity was possibly underestimated.

The gene calls are TRBV7-3 and TRBJ2-1; tentatively, D is TRBD1 (5 bases). This TCR was sampled from an adult in good health. Sequencing used peripheral blood, obtained on day 0 of AZD1222 vaccination. The CDR3 region has the DNA TGTGCCAGCAGCTTAGGAGTGGGGCGATACAATGAGCAGTTCTTC. This sequence encodes CASSLGVGRYNEQFF.